One and the same sample provided the 19 T cell receptor beta chains below, sequenced in a study of blood T cell repertoires in COVID-19. TCRdb's copy holds only in-frame clones and misses some; the assay was immunoSEQ multiplex PCR. In the table there are more than 55,000 clones, roughly 80% of which are singletons. The material sequenced was peripheral blood. All receptors derive from a woman between 45 and 65 years old with active or convalescent COVID-19.

The chain is built from TRBV29-1 and TRBJ2-7, with D unresolved. Per the germline V gene, CDR1 is SQVTM and CDR2 is ANQGSEA. Trimming removed 4 bases at V and 5 bases at J, with 9 bases between. CDR3 length: 11 amino acids. CDR3 loop: CSVATVDEQYF. The CDR3 DNA sequence: TGCAGCGTTGCAACAGTCGACGAGCAGTACTTC.

CDR3 protein: CASSSLPPGFRGYTF. The CDR3 nucleotides are TGTGCCAGTAGCTCTCTCCCCCCGGGGTTCCGGGGCTACACCTTC. The chain links TRBV19 to TRBJ1-2, with D unresolved. The CDR3 consists of 15 residues. V dropped 6 bases and J dropped 8 bases, with 22 bases sitting between them. Germline CDR1 is LNHDA and CDR2 is SQIVND (reference sequence).

The chain is built from TRBV19 and TRBJ2-7; 10 nucleotides align to TRBD1. The J segment lost 6 bases and the V segment lost 9 bases, leaving 14 bases of the junction unmatched. The CDR3 totals 15 residues. The germline gives CDR1 LNHDA, CDR2 SQIVND (reference sequence). CDR3 region: CASLPGQGISGEQYF. CDR3 in DNA: TGTGCCAGCCTTCCGGGACAGGGGATCAGCGGCGAGCAGTACTTC.

The rearrangement uses TRBV12-3 or TRBV12-4 and TRBJ1-6; D unresolved. The CDR3 totals 12 residues. Deletions cut 6 bases from V and 12 bases from J, with 12 bases between. The CDR3 DNA is TGTGCCAGCAGCCGGGGAGTAGGACCCCTCCACTTT. This translates into CASSRGVGPLHF.

Only one count was recorded for this clone. The chain links TRBV18 to TRBJ2-3; 8 bases line up with TRBD2. The length of the CDR3 is 19 residues. Germline V lookup: CDR1 KGHSH, CDR2 LQKENI. V shed 1 base and J 2 bases; nucleotides not matched to a gene: 14. The CDR3 sequence is CASSPRISGTGRSTDTQYF. CDR3 DNA sequence: TGTGCCAGCTCACCACGGATTAGCGGGACCGGGAGGTCCACAGATACGCAGTATTTT.

The chain employs TRBV2 and TRBJ1-1, with D maybe TRBD1 (5 bases). Deletions cut 4 bases from V and 3 bases from J, with 18 bases between. The CDR3 runs to 16 residues. Germline lookup yields CDR1 SNHLY and CDR2 FYNNEI. The CDR3 DNA is TGTGCCAGCAGTGTAGGGGTTTGGGTCGAGTACACTGAAGCTTTCTTT. It specifies CASSVGVWVEYTEAFF.

The chain joins TRBV5-4 to TRBJ1-4; D may be TRBD1 (5 bases). V gave up 4 bases and J gave up 11 bases, with 15 bases separating them. Germline loops: CDR1 SGHNT, CDR2 YYREEE (reference sequence). The CDR3 loop spans 13 amino acids. The CDR3 coding sequence is TGTGCCAGCAGCACCTGGGGGGGGGACAAACTGTTTTTT. The encoded protein is CASSTWGGDKLFF.

The CDR3 coding sequence is TGTGCCAGCAGCTCCCGGACTAGCGGGAGGCCTTCCTACGAGCAGTACTTC. Amino acids: CASSSRTSGRPSYEQYF. The J gene is TRBJ2-7, the V gene TRBV4-2; 14 bases fit TRBD2. Germline CDR1 and CDR2: LGHNA and YNFKEQ. This CDR3 has 17 amino acids. V gave up 5 bases and J gave up 1 base; unmatched junction bases: 7.

This clone showed up just once. The chain recombines TRBV7-3 with TRBJ2-5; TRBD2 matches at 8 bases. This CDR3 region has 16 residues. CDR1 is SGHTA, CDR2 FQGTGA, per germline. V was pared by 5 bases and J by 4 bases, with 12 bases of the junction left unmatched. The CDR3 loop is CASSQGTSRGTETQYF. Written as DNA, the CDR3 is TGTGCCAGCAGCCAGGGGACTAGTAGGGGTACAGAGACCCAGTACTTC.

The genes are TRBV4-2 and TRBJ2-3, with 7 bases fitting TRBD2. The V gene's germline CDR1 is LGHNA and CDR2 YNFKEQ. The CDR3 covers 16 residues. V trimming: 2 bases; J trimming: 1 base; junction bases outside the gene matches: 6. CDR3 in DNA: TGTGCCAGCAGCCAAAGTGTGGGAGGGCGCACAGATACGCAGTATTTT. Its translation: CASSQSVGGRTDTQYF.

The rearrangement uses TRBV7-9 and TRBJ1-2; 9 nucleotides line up with TRBD1. Germline V gene data show CDR1 as SEHNR and CDR2 as FQNEAQ (reference sequence). This CDR3 contains 17 residues. The J segment lost 7 bases and the V segment lost 2 bases, leaving 14 bases of the junction unmatched. CDR3 sequence: CASSLILAGTGLTGYTF. Here the CDR3 DNA reads TGTGCCAGCAGCTTAATACTAGCCGGGACAGGGCTAACTGGCTACACCTTC.

The chain uses TRBV6-2 or TRBV6-3 and TRBJ1-2; 7 bases match TRBD1. The CDR3 spans 15 residues. V shed 2 bases and J 4 bases; nucleotides not matched to a gene: 7. The germline V gene has CDR1 MNHEY and CDR2 SVGEGT. The CDR3 loop is CASSYAGQVFYGYTF. The CDR3 region has the DNA TGTGCCAGCAGTTACGCCGGACAGGTTTTCTATGGCTACACCTTC.

This clone appeared a few times. The V call is TRBV12-3 or TRBV12-4, the J call TRBJ2-1, with TRBD2 identical over 9 bases. This CDR3 comprises 12 residues. V shed 5 bases and J 10 bases; nucleotides not matched to a gene: 3. DNA for the CDR3: TGTGCCAGCAGTCCGCTAGCGGGAGAGCAGTTCTTC. This encodes CASSPLAGEQFF.

V is TRBV6-5 and J is TRBJ1-2; a possible D gene is TRBD1 (6 bases). Germline V gives CDR1 MNHEY, CDR2 SVGAGI. Between the trimmed V and J ends, which lost 6 bases and 4 bases, there was a span of 12 bases. The CDR3 totals 13 residues. The chain's CDR3 is CASRDRRFYGYTF. CDR3 nucleotide sequence: TGTGCCAGCAGGGACAGAAGATTCTATGGCTACACCTTC.

The V gene is TRBV7-2, the J gene TRBJ1-3, with D unresolved. Germline loops: CDR1 SGHTA, CDR2 FQGNSA. Trimming took 4 bases from V and 2 from J, leaving 6 bases between them. The CDR3 has 13 amino acids. CDR3 nucleotide sequence: TGTGCCAGCAGCTCTGTCCCTGGAAACACCATATATTTT. Its protein product is CASSSVPGNTIYF.

The rearrangement uses TRBV5-5 and TRBJ1-1, with TRBD1 matching 7 bases. The germline V gene has CDR1 SGHKS and CDR2 YYEKEE (reference sequence). The CDR3 spans 13 residues. After removal of 4 bases from V and 1 base from J, the junction contained 1 base not matched to a gene. The CDR3 region is CASSQGGNTEAFF. CDR3 nucleotide sequence: TGTGCCAGCAGCCAGGGGGGGAACACTGAAGCTTTCTTT.

The J gene is TRBJ2-1, the V gene TRBV12-3 or TRBV12-4; 7 nucleotides match TRBD2. This CDR3 has 12 residues. The junction had 3 bases not matched to a gene; V was cut back by 5 bases and J by 8 bases. The CDR3 DNA reads as TGTGCCAGCAGTCCGACTAGCCATGAGCAGTTCTTC. It encodes CASSPTSHEQFF.

This clone was seen only a few times. The chain links TRBV27 to TRBJ2-1; 8 bases line up with TRBD2. The V gene end was trimmed by 9 bases and the J gene end by 5 bases; junction bases not matched to a gene: 9. CDR3 length: 14 residues. Looked up from germline, CDR1 is MNHEY and CDR2 is SMNVEV (reference sequence). The CDR3 sequence is CASGVSSGHNEQFF. The CDR3 bases are TGTGCCAGTGGAGTTTCTAGCGGGCACAATGAGCAGTTCTTC.

This sequence joins TRBV6-5 and TRBJ2-7, with 8 bases lining up with TRBD1. CDR1 and CDR2 (germline): MNHEY, SVGAGI. Trimming took 8 bases from V and 3 from J; bases not matched to a gene: 6. This CDR3 is built from 13 residues. The CDR3 sequence: CASGDRRHYEQYF. The CDR3, as DNA: TGTGCCAGCGGGGACAGGAGACACTACGAGCAGTACTTC.